This T cell receptor (beta chain) came from a study of T cell responses to AZD1222 COVID-19 vaccine. Whole-study results and caveats: When two AZD1222 doses had been given, Spike-specific TCR breadth and depth rose.

Assay used: immunoSEQ multiplex PCR; TCRdb lists only in-frame clones, some missing. The repertoire holds around 110,000 clones, approximately 86% seen once, with around 4.4% in the top ten. A note on this clone: Its antigen remains unidentified.

Deletions cut 2 bases from V and 7 bases from J, with 11 bases between. Germline loops: CDR1 SGHTA, CDR2 FQGTGA. The CDR3 has 13 residues. The source material was peripheral blood, sampled on day 0 of AZD1222 vaccination. V and J are TRBV7-3 and TRBJ2-5; D ambiguous. The sequence was obtained from an adult in good health. This CDR3 is CASSLDLKGTQYF. Written as DNA, the CDR3 is TGTGCCAGCAGCTTAGATCTTAAGGGGACCCAGTACTTC. Supplemented by reference TRBV7-3 and TRBJ2-5, the full variable domain reads GAGVSQTPSNKVTEKGKYVELRCDPISGHTALYWYRQSLGQGPEFLIYFQGTGAADDSGLPNDRFFAVRPEGSVSTLKIQRTERGDSAVYLCASSLDLKGTQYFGPGTRLLVL.